Listed here is a single T cell receptor (beta chain). No antigen is known for it. TCRdb processed the 5' RACE reads anew with MiXCR; each CDR3 protein has one entry. The sample has a few hundred thousand distinct CDR3 sequences, 15% to 20% seen once; the top ten hold more than 40%. This sample was taken from a study of CD8 T cells in ankylosing spondylitis. Overall study findings and caveats: About 8 highly homologous variants made up a TCR beta motif, and this motif appeared characteristic of ankylosing spondylitis blood.

This CDR3 region has 13 residues. The ends were cut back, 7 bases at V and 1 base at J, with 12 bases in the middle. Germline CDR1 and CDR2: SQVTM and ANQGSEA. Sequences were obtained from blood, either unsorted or a sorted T cell fraction (not recorded which). This receptor was taken from a male donor with ankylosing spondylitis. The rearrangement uses TRBV29-1 and TRBJ2-3; D call uncertain. For the CDR3, the DNA is TGCAGCGCCACACCCGCTGGCACAGATACGCAGTATTTT. Translation gives CSATPAGTDTQYF.